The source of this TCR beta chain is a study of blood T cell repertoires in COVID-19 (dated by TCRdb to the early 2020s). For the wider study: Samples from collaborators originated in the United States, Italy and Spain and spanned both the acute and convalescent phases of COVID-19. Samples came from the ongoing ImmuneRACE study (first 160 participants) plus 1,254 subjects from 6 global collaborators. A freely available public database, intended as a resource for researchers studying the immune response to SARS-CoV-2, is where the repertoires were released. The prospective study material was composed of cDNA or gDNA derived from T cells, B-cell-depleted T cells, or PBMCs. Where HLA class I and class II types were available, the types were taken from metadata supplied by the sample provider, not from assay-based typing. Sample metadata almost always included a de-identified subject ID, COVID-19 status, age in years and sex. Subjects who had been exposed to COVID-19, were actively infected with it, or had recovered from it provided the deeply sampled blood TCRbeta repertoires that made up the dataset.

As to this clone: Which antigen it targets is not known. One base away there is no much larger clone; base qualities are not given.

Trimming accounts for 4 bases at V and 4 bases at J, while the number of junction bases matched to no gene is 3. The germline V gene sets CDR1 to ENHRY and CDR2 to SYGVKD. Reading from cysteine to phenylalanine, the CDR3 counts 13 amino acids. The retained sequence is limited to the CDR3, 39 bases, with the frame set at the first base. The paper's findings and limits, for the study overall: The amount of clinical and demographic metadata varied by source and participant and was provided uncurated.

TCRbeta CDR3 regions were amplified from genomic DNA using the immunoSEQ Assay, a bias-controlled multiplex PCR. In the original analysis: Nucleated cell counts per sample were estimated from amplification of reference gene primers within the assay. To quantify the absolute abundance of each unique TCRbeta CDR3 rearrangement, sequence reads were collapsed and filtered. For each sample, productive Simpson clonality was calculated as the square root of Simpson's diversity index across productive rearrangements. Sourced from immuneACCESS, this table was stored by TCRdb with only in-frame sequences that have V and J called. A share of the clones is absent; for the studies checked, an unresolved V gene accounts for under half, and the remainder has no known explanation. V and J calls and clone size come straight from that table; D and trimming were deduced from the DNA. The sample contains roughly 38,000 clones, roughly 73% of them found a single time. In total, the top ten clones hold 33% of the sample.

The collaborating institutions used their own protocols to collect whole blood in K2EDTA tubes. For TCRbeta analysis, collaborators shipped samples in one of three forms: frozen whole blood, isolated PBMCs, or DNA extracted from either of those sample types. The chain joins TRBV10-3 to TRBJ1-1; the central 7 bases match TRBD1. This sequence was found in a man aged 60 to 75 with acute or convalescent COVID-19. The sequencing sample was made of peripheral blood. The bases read TGTGCCATCAGTGCGACAGGGAGCACTGAAGCTTTCTTT. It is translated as CAISATGSTEAFF.